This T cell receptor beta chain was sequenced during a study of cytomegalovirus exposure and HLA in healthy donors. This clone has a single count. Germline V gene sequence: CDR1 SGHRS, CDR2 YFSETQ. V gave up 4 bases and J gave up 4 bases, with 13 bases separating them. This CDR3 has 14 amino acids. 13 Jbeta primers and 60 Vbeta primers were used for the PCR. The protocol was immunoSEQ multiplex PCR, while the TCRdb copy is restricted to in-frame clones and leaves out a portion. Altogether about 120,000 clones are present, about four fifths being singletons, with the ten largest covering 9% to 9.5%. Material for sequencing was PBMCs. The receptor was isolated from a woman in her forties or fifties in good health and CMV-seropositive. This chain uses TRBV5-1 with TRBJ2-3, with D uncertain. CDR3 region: CASSAGSTSDTQYF. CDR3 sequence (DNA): TGCGCCAGCAGCGCCGGGTCCACCTCAGATACGCAGTATTTT.